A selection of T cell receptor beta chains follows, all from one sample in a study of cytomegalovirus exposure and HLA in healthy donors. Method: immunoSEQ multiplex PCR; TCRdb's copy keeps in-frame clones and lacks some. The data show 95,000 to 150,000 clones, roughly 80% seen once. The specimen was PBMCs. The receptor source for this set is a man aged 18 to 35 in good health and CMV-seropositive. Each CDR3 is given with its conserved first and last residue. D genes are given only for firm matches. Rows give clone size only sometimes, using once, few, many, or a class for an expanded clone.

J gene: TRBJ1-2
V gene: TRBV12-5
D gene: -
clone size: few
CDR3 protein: CASGLGRGGYTF
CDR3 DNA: TGTGCTAGTGGTTTGGGAAGGGGCGGCTACACCTTC

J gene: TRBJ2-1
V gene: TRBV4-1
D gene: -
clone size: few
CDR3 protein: CASSQDLTKVVYNEQFF
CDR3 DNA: TGCGCCAGCAGCCAAGATCTTACGAAAGTAGTGTACAATGAGCAGTTCTTC

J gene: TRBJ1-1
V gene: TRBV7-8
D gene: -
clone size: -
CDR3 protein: CASSPNGGFGAFF
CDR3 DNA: TGTGCCAGCAGCCCCAACGGGGGTTTTGGAGCTTTCTTT

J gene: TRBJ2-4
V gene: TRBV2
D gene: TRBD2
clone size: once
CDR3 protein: CASRWTRSPRF
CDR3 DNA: TGTGCCAGCAGATGGACTAGATCCCCCCGGTTC

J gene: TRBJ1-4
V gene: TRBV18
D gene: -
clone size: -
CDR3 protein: CASSPRADSTNEKLFF
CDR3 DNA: TGTGCCAGCTCACCACGGGCGGACAGTACTAATGAAAAACTGTTTTTT

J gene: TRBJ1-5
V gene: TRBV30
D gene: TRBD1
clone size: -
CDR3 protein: CAWSLGGGGQPQHF
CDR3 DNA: TGTGCCTGGAGTCTCGGAGGGGGCGGTCAGCCCCAGCATTTT

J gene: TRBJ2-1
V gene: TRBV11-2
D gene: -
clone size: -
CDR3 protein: CATRGPNEQFF
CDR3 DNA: TGTGCCACCCGGGGTCCCAATGAGCAGTTCTTC

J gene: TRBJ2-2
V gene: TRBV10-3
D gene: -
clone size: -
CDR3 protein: CAISALANTGELFF
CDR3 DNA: TGTGCCATCAGTGCCCTAGCCAACACCGGGGAGCTGTTTTTT

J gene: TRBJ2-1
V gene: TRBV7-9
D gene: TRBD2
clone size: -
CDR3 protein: CASSFETGLAGGRRHEQFF
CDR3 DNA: TGTGCCAGCAGCTTCGAAACGGGACTAGCGGGAGGGCGCCGACATGAGCAGTTCTTC

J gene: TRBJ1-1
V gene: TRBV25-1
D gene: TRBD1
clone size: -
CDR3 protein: CASRDRGVEAFF
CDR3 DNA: TGTGCCAGCAGGGACAGGGGGGTTGAAGCTTTCTTT

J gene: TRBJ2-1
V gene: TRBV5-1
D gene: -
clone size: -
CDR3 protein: CASSLGRNEQFF
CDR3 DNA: TGCGCCAGCAGCTTGGGTCGTAATGAGCAGTTCTTC

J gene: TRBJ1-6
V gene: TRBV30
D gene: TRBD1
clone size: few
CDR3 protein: CAWTHEPRGSSPLHF
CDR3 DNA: TGTGCCTGGACCCACGAACCCAGGGGGAGCTCACCCCTCCACTTT

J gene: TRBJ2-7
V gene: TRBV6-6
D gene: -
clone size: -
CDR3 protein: CASSKISYEQYF
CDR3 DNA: TGTGCCAGCAGTAAAATCTCCTACGAGCAGTACTTC

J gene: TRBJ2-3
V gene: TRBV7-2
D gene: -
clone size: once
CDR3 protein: CASSLPRGPIHF
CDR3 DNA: TGTGCCAGCAGCCTACCCCGGGGTCCCATACATTTT

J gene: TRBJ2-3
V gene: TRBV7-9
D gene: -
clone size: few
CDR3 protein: CASSSSLLGTQYF
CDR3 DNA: TGTGCCAGCAGCTCGAGCCTCCTTGGTACGCAGTATTTT

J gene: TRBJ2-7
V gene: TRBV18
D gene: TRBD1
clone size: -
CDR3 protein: CASSPTTERQGTNYEQYF
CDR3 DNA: TGTGCCAGCTCACCAACAACCGAACGACAGGGAACTAACTACGAGCAGTACTTC

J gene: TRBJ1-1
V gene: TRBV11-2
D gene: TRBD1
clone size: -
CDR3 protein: CASSPSGERTGAEAFF
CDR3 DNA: TGTGCCAGCAGCCCATCTGGGGAAAGGACAGGGGCTGAAGCTTTCTTT

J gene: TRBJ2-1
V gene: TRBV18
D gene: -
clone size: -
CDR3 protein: CASSPLGTLRHEQFF
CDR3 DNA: TGTGCCAGCTCACCACTTGGGACTTTGAGACATGAGCAGTTCTTC

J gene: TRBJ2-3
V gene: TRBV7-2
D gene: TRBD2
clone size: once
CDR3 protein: CASSLASGRADTQYF
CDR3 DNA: TGTGCCAGCAGCCTAGCTAGCGGGAGGGCAGATACGCAGTATTTT

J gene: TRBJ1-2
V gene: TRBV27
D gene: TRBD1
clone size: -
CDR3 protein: CASSPGQPVNYGYTF
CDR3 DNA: TGTGCCAGCAGCCCGGGACAGCCGGTTAACTATGGCTACACCTTC

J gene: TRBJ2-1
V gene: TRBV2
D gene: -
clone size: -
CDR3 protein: CASSLGGSNEQFF
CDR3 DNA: TGTGCCAGCAGTTTGGGGGGTTCCAATGAGCAGTTCTTC

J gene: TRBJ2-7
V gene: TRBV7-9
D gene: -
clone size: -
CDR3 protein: CASSRHKGEQYF
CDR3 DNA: TGTGCCAGCAGTCGACATAAAGGAGAGCAGTACTTC

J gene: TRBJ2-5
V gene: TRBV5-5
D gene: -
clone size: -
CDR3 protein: CASSLVLQREETQYF
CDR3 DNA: TGTGCCAGCAGCTTGGTGTTACAGAGAGAAGAGACCCAGTACTTC

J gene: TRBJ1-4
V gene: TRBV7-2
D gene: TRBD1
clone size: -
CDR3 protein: CASSLAGQENEKLFF
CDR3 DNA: TGTGCCAGCAGCCTAGCCGGACAGGAGAATGAAAAACTGTTTTTT

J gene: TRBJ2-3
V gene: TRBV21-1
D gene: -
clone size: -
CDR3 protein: CASSKGAGKNTDTQYF
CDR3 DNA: TGTGCCAGCAGCAAAGGGGCGGGAAAGAACACAGATACGCAGTATTTT

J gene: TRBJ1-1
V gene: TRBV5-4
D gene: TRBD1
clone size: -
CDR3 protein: CASTSGTGLNTEAFF
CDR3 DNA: TGTGCCAGCACCTCCGGGACAGGCCTGAACACTGAAGCTTTCTTT